Listed below are T cell receptor beta chains from one sample, sequenced in a study of T-cell reconstitution after alpha-beta-depleted transplantation in children. MiXCR, run by TCRdb on the PCR reads, gives a single entry per CDR3 protein. Among 750,000 to 950,000 distinct CDR3 sequences listed, 15% to 20% were seen once. The material sequenced was PBMCs, mostly from graft donor cells, taken 360 days after TCRalphabeta/CD19-depleted stem cell transplant. Receptor source: a male patient aged 5 to 17 who had a stem cell transplant for acute lymphoblastic leukemia, so the T cells may come from the graft donor. CDR3s include the opening cysteine and the closing phenylalanine or tryptophan. The D gene is left open where the match is weak. Only part of the rows carry a size: once, few, many, or a class if the clone is expanded.

>TRBD1|TRBV5-1|TRBJ2-7|few
TGCGCCAGCAGCAACCTCGGGACAGCCTCCTACGAGCAGTACTTC
CASSNLGTASYEQYF
>NA|TRBV12-3/TRBV12-4|TRBJ1-5|many
TGTGCCAGCAGTTTTGGTCAGCCCCAGCATTTT
CASSFGQPQHF
>NA|TRBV20-1|TRBJ1-2|NA
TGCAGTGCGCCGACAGACTCCCACTATGGCTACACCTTC
CSAPTDSHYGYTF
>TRBD2|TRBV12-3/TRBV12-4|TRBJ2-1|NA
TGTGCCAGCGCGTTAGCGGGAGGGCCCATAAGAGGTAATGAGCAGTTCTTC
CASALAGGPIRGNEQFF
>TRBD2|TRBV7-8|TRBJ2-2|many
TGTGCCAGCAGCTTACCCCGCGGGAGGGCCGGGTTGGTCACCGGGGAGCTGTTTTTT
CASSLPRGRAGLVTGELFF
>NA|TRBV7-2|TRBJ2-2|NA
TGTGCCAGCAGCTTAGCCCTCCGGGGTAGGGAGCTGTTTTTT
CASSLALRGRELFF
>NA|TRBV9|TRBJ2-7|many
TGTGCCAGCAGCGGCACATCCTCGGACGAGCAGTACTTC
CASSGTSSDEQYF
>NA|TRBV19|TRBJ2-1|NA
TGTGCCAGCAAGGACGTCGGTCGCCGTGAGCAGTTCTTC
CASKDVGRREQFF
>NA|TRBV11-2|TRBJ2-5|NA
TGTGCCAGCAGCTCTAGGGGGGGTTGGGAGACCCAGTACTTC
CASSSRGGWETQYF
>NA|TRBV11-2|TRBJ2-4|few
TGTGCCAGCAGCTTGCTCAAGGGTGCGACCAAAAACATTCAGTACTTC
CASSLLKGATKNIQYF
>NA|TRBV6-6|TRBJ2-7|NA
TGTGCCAGCAGGGAAGGATCGAGCGAGCAGTACTTC
CASREGSSEQYF
>NA|TRBV5-6|TRBJ2-7|few
TGTGCCAGCAGCTTGTTTCAGGGGAGGTACGAGCAGTACTTC
CASSLFQGRYEQYF
>NA|TRBV12-3/TRBV12-4|TRBJ2-7|NA
TGTGCCAGCAGTTCTGACAGGAAACCCTACGAGCAGTACTTC
CASSSDRKPYEQYF
>TRBD2|TRBV7-9|TRBJ2-5|few
TGTGCCAGCGCCCCCGGGACTAGCGTCCAAGAGACCCAGTACTTC
CASAPGTSVQETQYF
>NA|TRBV6-5|TRBJ2-1|NA
TGTGCCAGCAGTTCCCCCGGGAAAGTTTACAATGAGCAGTTCTTC
CASSSPGKVYNEQFF
>TRBD2|TRBV5-1|TRBJ2-3|NA
TGCGCCAGCAGCTCTCAGCGGGACACAGATACGCAGTATTTT
CASSSQRDTDTQYF
>NA|TRBV12-3/TRBV12-4|TRBJ1-5|NA
TGTGCCAGCAGTTTAGAAGATGGGATGACTCAGCCCCAGCATTTT
CASSLEDGMTQPQHF
>NA|TRBV5-6|TRBJ1-5|few
TGTGCCAGCAGCTGGGTCGCTAATCAGCCCCAGCATTTT
CASSWVANQPQHF
>NA|TRBV5-1|TRBJ1-1|NA
TGCGCCAGCAGCCTTACTAACTCTGTCAAGAACACTGAAGCTTTCTTT
CASSLTNSVKNTEAFF
>NA|TRBV7-9|TRBJ2-7|many
TGTGCCAGCAGCTTATATATCGAGTACGAGCAGTACTTC
CASSLYIEYEQYF
>NA|TRBV5-1|TRBJ2-5|NA
TGCGCCAGCAGCTTGGCCGTTTCCGGGGGACAAGAGACCCAGTACTTC
CASSLAVSGGQETQYF
>NA|TRBV24-1|TRBJ2-5|NA
TGTGCCACCAGTGGCAGCGAGAACCAAGAGACCCAGTACTTC
CATSGSENQETQYF
>NA|TRBV18|TRBJ2-5|many
TGTGCCAGCTCACCACCCTCCTGGGAGACCCAGTACTTC
CASSPPSWETQYF
>TRBD2|TRBV12-3/TRBV12-4|TRBJ2-1|NA
TGTGCCAGCACCTTTAGCGGGAGGGAGGATGAGCAGTTCTTC
CASTFSGREDEQFF
>NA|TRBV5-1|TRBJ1-2|NA
TGCGCCAGCGGAACTACAGGGACGGTACGGTATGGCTACACCTTC
CASGTTGTVRYGYTF
>NA|TRBV5-4|TRBJ1-2|few
TGTGCCAGCAGCTTTTGGGGTTGGGGCTACACCTTC
CASSFWGWGYTF
>NA|TRBV4-2|TRBJ2-7|NA
TGTGCCAGCAGCCAATGGCAGAACCCCGGGAGTGGCGGAGCCTACGAGCAGTACTTC
CASSQWQNPGSGGAYEQYF
>NA|TRBV6-2/TRBV6-3|TRBJ2-7|NA
TGTGCCAGCACTAGAGGACAATTGCCATACTACGAGCAGTACTTC
CASTRGQLPYYEQYF
>NA|TRBV27|TRBJ1-4|many
TGTGCCAGCAGCCTAAGGGGCGATGAAAAACTGTTTTTT
CASSLRGDEKLFF